Each of the 29 T cell receptor beta chains below was sequenced from the same sample in a study of blood T cell repertoires in COVID-19. Method: immunoSEQ multiplex PCR; TCRdb's copy keeps in-frame clones and lacks some. This table holds about 370,000 clones, just under 90% found once. Sequencing was performed on PBMCs or T cells enriched from blood (not recorded which). Receptors were obtained from a woman in her 30s who had recovered from COVID-19.

The J gene is TRBJ2-1, the V gene TRBV19; 8 bases are shared with TRBD2. CDR3 length equals 15 residues. Germline values: CDR1 LNHDA, CDR2 SQIVND (reference sequence). The trim removed 8 bases at V and 4 bases at J, leaving 10 bases unmatched. Here the CDR3 reads CASGGGSGIYNEQFF. The CDR3 coding sequence is TGTGCCAGTGGCGGGGGTAGCGGGATTTACAATGAGCAGTTCTTC.

The chain has TRBV4-1 and TRBJ1-2; D is unresolved. Germline CDR1 is MGHRA and CDR2 is YSYEKL. V was trimmed by 2 bases and J by 0 bases, leaving 10 bases between them. The CDR3 extends over 15 amino acids. The CDR3 spells CASSQNLGSNYGYTF. The CDR3 bases are TGCGCCAGCAGCCAAAATCTCGGTTCTAACTATGGCTACACCTTC.

J is TRBJ1-1 and V is TRBV6-5; 7 nucleotides match TRBD1. The junction had 6 bases not matched to a gene; V was cut back by 0 bases and J by 5 bases. This CDR3 contains 15 residues. The germline gives CDR1 MNHEY, CDR2 SVGAGI. The CDR3 region is CASSYSTGMGTEAFF. DNA for the CDR3: TGTGCCAGCAGTTACTCGACAGGGATGGGGACTGAAGCTTTCTTT.

A single count supports this clone. The chain is built from TRBV29-1 and TRBJ1-3; D might be TRBD1 (6 bases). Germline CDR1 reads SQVTM; CDR2 reads ANQGSEA. The V gene lost 5 bases and the J gene lost 2 bases, with 10 bases spanning the gap. CDR3 length: 13 residues. CDR3 region: CSVTGSTGNTIYF. The CDR3 DNA sequence: TGCAGCGTTACAGGGTCTACTGGAAACACCATATATTTT.

The chain links TRBV28 to TRBJ1-2, with TRBD1 matching over 9 bases. This CDR3 has 15 residues. V shed 4 bases and J 4 bases; nucleotides not matched to a gene: 7. Germline assignment: CDR1 MDHEN and CDR2 SYDVKM. DNA for the CDR3: TGTGCCAGCAGTTCTGGGACAGGGATGAGCTATGGCTACACCTTC. It specifies CASSSGTGMSYGYTF.

The rearrangement links TRBV11-3 to TRBJ2-3; maybe TRBD2 (6 bases). V lost 5 bases and J lost 6, with 12 bases in between. The CDR3 extends over 13 amino acids. Germline CDR1 is SGHNT and CDR2 is YENEEA. The CDR3 DNA reads as TGTGCCAGCAGCGGGAGGTTGTCGGATACGCAGTATTTT. It specifies CASSGRLSDTQYF.

J is TRBJ2-1 and V is TRBV6-5; maybe TRBD2 (5 bases). V lost 5 bases and J lost 7, with 12 bases in between. Per germline, CDR1 MNHEY and CDR2 SVGAGI. CDR3 length: 13 amino acids. This CDR3 reads CASSKGVWNEQFF. For the CDR3, the DNA is TGTGCCAGCAGTAAGGGAGTATGGAATGAGCAGTTCTTC.

The rearrangement links TRBV30 to TRBJ2-7, with TRBD1 matching 8 bases. After removal of 2 bases from V and 4 bases from J, the junction contained 7 bases not matched to a gene. CDR1 and CDR2 (germline): GTSNPN, SVGIG (reference sequence). This CDR3 is 14 amino acids long. The CDR3 DNA follows: TGTGCCTGGAGTTTAGGCAGGGGGCGATACGAGCAGTACTTC. It encodes CAWSLGRGRYEQYF. The full variable domain, completed using reference TRBV30 and TRBJ2-7, is SQTIHQWPATLVQPVGSPLSLECTVEGTSNPNLYWYRQAAGRGLQLLFYSVGIGQISSEVPQNLSASRPQDRQFILSSKKLLLSDSGFYLCAWSLGRGRYEQYFGPGTRLTVT.

CDR3 nucleotides: TGTGCCAGCAGCTTACCAGGGGCCATCTCCTACGAGCAGTACTTC. The encoded protein is CASSLPGAISYEQYF. J is TRBJ2-7 and V is TRBV11-2; D possibly corresponds to TRBD1 (6 bases). Germline V gene lookup returns CDR1 SGHAT and CDR2 FQNNGV. The CDR3 is 15 residues long. Trimming took 2 bases from V and 0 from J, leaving 11 bases between them.

Of note for this clone: Compared with germline, one end of the junction differs, possibly owing to a read error. The gene calls are TRBV3-1 (or the pseudogene TRBV3-2) and TRBJ2-1; 8 nucleotides agree with TRBD2. The CDR3 spans 15 residues. The germline V gene has CDR1 LGHDT and CDR2 YNNKEL (reference sequence). Written as DNA, the CDR3 is TGTGCCAGCAGACAAGGCGGGAGGAACTACAATGAGCAGTTCTTC. It codes for CASRQGGRNYNEQFF.

This rearrangement joins TRBV24-1 to TRBJ2-1, with TRBD2 as a possible D gene (5 bases). Germline CDR1 and CDR2: KGHDR and SFDVKD. The CDR3 contains 13 residues. With 12 bases removed from V and 6 bases from J, the gap between germline ends came to 17 bases. The chain's CDR3 is CAVGGGYRNEQFF. The CDR3 region has the DNA TGTGCCGTTGGAGGCGGGTATCGCAATGAGCAGTTCTTC.

V gene TRBV20-1 combines with J gene TRBJ1-5; 7 bases are a match to TRBD1. With V trimmed by 3 bases and J by 1 base, 12 bases remained unmatched. Germline assignment: CDR1 DFQATT and CDR2 SNEGSKA (reference sequence). This CDR3 region has 17 residues. CDR3: CSASRWGQTLSNQPQHF. The DNA of the CDR3 is TGCAGTGCTAGTAGGTGGGGACAGACTCTAAGCAATCAGCCCCAGCATTTT.

The rearrangement uses TRBV25-1 and TRBJ2-1; 8 nucleotides line up with TRBD1. This CDR3 has 16 amino acids. Trimming took 0 bases from V and 6 from J; bases not matched to a gene: 7. Per the germline V gene, CDR1 is MGHDK and CDR2 is SYGVNS. In DNA form, the CDR3 reads TGTGCCAGCAGTGAATATATGGGACAGGTCCCCAATGAGCAGTTCTTC. This gives the protein CASSEYMGQVPNEQFF.

The chain combines TRBV3-1 (or the pseudogene TRBV3-2) with TRBJ1-2; TRBD1 aligns across 7 bases. CDR1 is LGHDT, CDR2 YNNKEL, per germline (reference sequence). CDR3 length: 17 amino acids. V lost 0 bases, J lost 5 bases, and 12 bases stayed unmatched. This chain's CDR3 is CASSQDLGRGSQYGYTF. For the CDR3, the DNA is TGTGCCAGCAGCCAAGATCTGGGCAGGGGGTCTCAGTATGGCTACACCTTC.

This clone showed up just once. This chain connects TRBV30 to TRBJ1-2; 10 nucleotides line up with TRBD1. J lost 3 bases, V lost 5 bases, and 3 bases had no gene match. Germline-derived CDR1 and CDR2 are GTSNPN and SVGIG (reference sequence). This CDR3 comprises 13 residues. CDR3 nucleotides: TGTGCCTGGGGGGACAGGGGCGACTATGGCTACACCTTC. It codes for CAWGDRGDYGYTF.

The chain carries TRBV4-1 and TRBJ1-4; tentatively, D is TRBD1 (6 bases). Germline CDR1 is MGHRA and CDR2 is YSYEKL. Trimming removed 6 bases at V and 4 bases at J, with 15 bases between. The CDR3 spans 15 residues. DNA for the CDR3: TGCGCCAGCAGAAAAGTTGGGACAAGTAATGAAAAACTGTTTTTT. This sequence encodes CASRKVGTSNEKLFF.

The rearrangement joins TRBV4-3 to TRBJ1-2, with 9 nucleotides matching TRBD1. The germline CDR1 and CDR2 sequences are LGHNA and YSLEER. The CDR3 extends over 15 amino acids. V trimming: 0 bases; J trimming: 6 bases; junction bases outside the gene matches: 5. The CDR3 sequence is CASSQDFRTGDGYTF. The CDR3 DNA reads TGCGCCAGCAGCCAAGATTTCAGGACAGGGGATGGCTACACCTTC.

The V gene is TRBV10-2, the J gene TRBJ1-1; D perhaps matches TRBD1 (6 bases). V was trimmed by 6 bases and J by 3 bases, leaving 11 bases between them. This CDR3 comprises 13 residues. Germline V CDR1 and CDR2: WSHSY, SAAADI. The CDR3 bases are TGCGCCAGCAGAAACAGGGTAGACACTGAAGCTTTCTTT. This encodes CASRNRVDTEAFF.

The V call is TRBV24-1, the J call TRBJ2-5; the D gene is possibly TRBD1 (6 bases). V was cut by 7 bases and J by 2 bases, with 13 bases left in between. The CDR3 has 14 amino acids. Germline-derived CDR1 and CDR2 are KGHDR and SFDVKD. The CDR3 here is CATRETGYQETQYF. The CDR3 DNA reads as TGTGCCACCAGAGAAACAGGGTATCAAGAGACCCAGTACTTC.

This clone was counted only a few times. In DNA, the CDR3 is TGTGCCATCAGCCGACAGGAGACTGAAGCTTTCTTT. Protein product: CAISRQETEAFF. This chain connects TRBV10-3 to TRBJ1-1; TRBD1 is a possible D gene (6 bases). The V end was cut by 6 bases, the J end by 5 bases, with 10 bases between. CDR1 ENHRY and CDR2 SYGVKD come from the germline V gene. The CDR3 length is 12 residues.

The rearrangement links TRBV14 to TRBJ2-5; D call uncertain. Trimming left V 0 bases short and J 4 bases short, with 12 bases between. Germline CDR1 reads SGHDN; CDR2 reads FVKESK. The CDR3 loop spans 15 amino acids. The CDR3 loop is CASSQDGHLIETQYF. The DNA for the CDR3 is TGTGCCAGCAGCCAAGATGGGCATTTGATAGAGACCCAGTACTTC.

This clone was detected once. DNA of the CDR3: TGTGCCAGCGGCCACCGTCCCTACGAGCAGTACTTC. It translates to CASGHRPYEQYF. This rearrangement joins TRBV12-3 or TRBV12-4 to TRBJ2-7; D is ambiguous. Trimming stripped 8 bases from V and 2 bases from J, with 10 bases between. CDR3 size: 12 residues.

The chain employs TRBV3-1 (or the pseudogene TRBV3-2) and TRBJ1-2; a weak D match, TRBD1 (6 bases). The CDR3 consists of 14 residues. With 1 base removed from V and 9 bases from J, the gap between germline ends came to 15 bases. The germline CDR1 and CDR2 sequences are LGHDT and YNNKEL (reference sequence). The CDR3 DNA follows: TGTGCCAGCAGCCAAGGCCTCGGGGGGCATCGCTACACCTTC. Its translation: CASSQGLGGHRYTF.

V usage is TRBV4-1 and J usage is TRBJ2-1, with TRBD2 identical over 10 bases. Unmatched junction bases numbered 11, after V lost 0 bases and J lost 6 bases. Looked up from germline, CDR1 is MGHRA and CDR2 is YSYEKL. The CDR3 spans 18 residues. The CDR3 reads CASSQDWLAGVRGNEQFF. CDR3 coding DNA: TGCGCCAGCAGCCAAGATTGGCTAGCGGGAGTTAGGGGCAATGAGCAGTTCTTC.

The rearrangement joins TRBV19 to TRBJ1-6; 9 nucleotides line up with TRBD1. The CDR3 covers 16 residues. Germline V gene data show CDR1 as LNHDA and CDR2 as SQIVND (reference sequence). V lost 4 bases, J lost 6 bases, and 7 bases stayed unmatched. CDR3 sequence: CASSSRQGGANSPLHF. The DNA of the CDR3 is TGTGCCAGTAGTAGTCGACAGGGGGGCGCTAATTCACCCCTCCACTTT. The full variable domain, with the rest looked up from reference TRBV19 and TRBJ1-6, is DGGITQSPKYLFRKEGQNVTLSCEQNLNHDAMYWYRQDPGQGLRLIYYSQIVNDFQKGDIAEGYSVSREKKESFPLTVTSAQKNPTAFYLCASSSRQGGANSPLHFGNGTRLTVT.

This chain links TRBV27 with TRBJ2-1; D gene uncertain. The germline CDR1 and CDR2 sequences are MNHEY and SMNVEV (reference sequence). Trimming removed 6 bases at V and 7 bases at J, with 13 bases between. This CDR3 is 13 amino acids long. CDR3 nucleotides: TGTGCCAGCAGCACGGTGCCGCGGAATGAGCAGTTCTTC. Its translation: CASSTVPRNEQFF.

The rearrangement uses TRBV6-5 and TRBJ1-1; TRBD1 matches 7 bases. The CDR3 totals 12 residues. The V gene end was trimmed by 6 bases and the J gene end by 8 bases; junction bases not matched to a gene: 6. CDR1 and CDR2 (germline): MNHEY, SVGAGI. CDR3 sequence reads: CASRDRKGEAFF. For the CDR3, the DNA is TGTGCCAGCAGGGACAGGAAGGGGGAAGCTTTCTTT.

The genes are TRBV6-5 and TRBJ1-1; 8 nucleotides line up with TRBD1. J lost 4 bases, V lost 6 bases, and 10 bases had no gene match. The CDR3 sequence is 15 residues long. CDR1 is MNHEY and CDR2 is SVGAGI in the germline V gene. For the CDR3, the DNA is TGTGCCAGCAGCTCCTCGACAGGGGAGGGCACTGAAGCTTTCTTT. It encodes CASSSSTGEGTEAFF.

The chain joins TRBV30 to TRBJ2-5; no definite D call. V lost 1 base to trimming and J lost 5 bases, with 11 bases between them. The CDR3 consists of 13 residues. The V gene's germline CDR1 is GTSNPN and CDR2 SVGIG (reference sequence). CDR3 bases: TGTGCCTGGAGTGCCCTTCAGTGGGAGACCCAGTACTTC. It is translated as CAWSALQWETQYF.